These 17 T cell receptor beta chains came from one sample sequenced in a study of T cell repertoires in cytomegalovirus infection. The antigens of these receptors remain unknown. TCRdb redid the calling of the reads with MiXCR, one entry per CDR3 protein. The sample yields approximately 770,000 distinct CDR3 sequences, roughly 29% seen once. This specimen consisted of cultured CD8+ T cells from PBMCs, obtained from culture after CMV antigen stimulation. The origin of the receptors is a human donor in good health (CMV status not recorded). Some clones in this sample may be carry-over from other donors' samples.

This clonotype showed up just a few times. The chain couples TRBV19 to TRBJ1-1; TRBD1 is a possible D gene (5 bases). V lost 4 bases and J lost 4, with 7 bases in between. This CDR3 is 12 amino acids long. Germline V CDR1 and CDR2: LNHDA, SQIVND (reference sequence). The CDR3 DNA is TGTGCCAGTAGTACGAGGGGCACTGAAGCTTTCTTT. It yields the protein CASSTRGTEAFF. Full variable domain (rest looked up from reference TRBV19 and TRBJ1-1): DGGITQSPKYLFRKEGQNVTLSCEQNLNHDAMYWYRQDPGQGLRLIYYSQIVNDFQKGDIAEGYSVSREKKESFPLTVTSAQKNPTAFYLCASSTRGTEAFFGQGTRLTVV.

The J gene is TRBJ2-2, the V gene TRBV5-4, with 7 bases fitting TRBD1. The CDR3 contains 16 residues. Looked up from germline, CDR1 is SGHNT and CDR2 is YYREEE (reference sequence). V trimming: 4 bases; J trimming: 5 bases; junction bases outside the gene matches: 11. The chain's CDR3 is CASSGWRTGETGELFF. The CDR3 region has the DNA TGTGCCAGCAGCGGTTGGAGGACAGGAGAGACCGGGGAGCTGTTTTTT.

This clonotype was detected a few times. V is TRBV25-1 and J is TRBJ2-1; 7 bases match TRBD2. Germline values: CDR1 MGHDK, CDR2 SYGVNS. J lost 0 bases, V lost 1 base, and 9 bases had no gene match. The CDR3 loop spans 18 amino acids. The CDR3 reads CASSEFFREESSYNEQFF. Written as DNA, the CDR3 is TGTGCCAGCAGTGAATTCTTTCGGGAGGAGAGCTCCTACAATGAGCAGTTCTTC.

In its sample, this clonotype was seen a few times. The CDR3, as DNA: TGTGCCAGTAGTATCCAGTCGAACACTGAAGCTTTCTTT. It codes for CASSIQSNTEAFF. The rearrangement links TRBV19 to TRBJ1-1, with D unclear. V dropped 3 bases and J dropped 1 base, with 6 bases sitting between them. Germline V CDR1 and CDR2: LNHDA, SQIVND (reference sequence). This CDR3 has 13 residues.

In the case of this clonotype: At one end, the junction sequence differs from germline, possibly due to a read error. The chain is built from TRBV29-1 and TRBJ2-3; possible D gene TRBD2, 5 bases. CDR1 SQVTM and CDR2 ANQGSEA come from the germline V gene. The CDR3 covers 12 residues. CDR3 sequence reads: CSLDGDADTQYF. The CDR3 region has the DNA TGCAGCCTTGACGGGGATGCGGATACGCAGTATTTT.

This clonotype was observed a few times. The chain is built from TRBV27 and TRBJ2-4; D gene unclear. The germline V gene has CDR1 MNHEY and CDR2 SMNVEV (reference sequence). Trimming took 9 bases from V and 3 from J, leaving 9 bases between them. The CDR3 has 12 amino acids. CDR3 residues: CASGMGKNIQYF. CDR3 nucleotides: TGTGCCAGTGGTATGGGCAAAAACATTCAGTACTTC.

This clonotype came up a few times. The CDR3 nucleotides read TGCGCCAGCAGCTTGGCTGGGGAGACTCTCGGCACAGATACGCAGTATTTT. Translation gives CASSLAGETLGTDTQYF. This rearrangement joins TRBV5-1 to TRBJ2-3; D might be TRBD2 (5 bases). Germline assignment: CDR1 SGHRS and CDR2 YFSETQ. V was shortened by 0 bases and J by 1 base, with 15 bases between the two germline ends. This CDR3 is 17 amino acids long.

This clonotype was counted only a few times. The chain links TRBV20-1 to TRBJ1-2, with D perhaps matching TRBD1 (6 bases). V lost 6 bases and J 3 bases, leaving 14 bases between the germline ends. Germline CDR1 reads DFQATT; CDR2 reads SNEGSKA (reference sequence). The CDR3 spans 13 residues. CDR3 coding DNA: TGCAGTGCCAGACCGGGGGGCTACTATGGCTACACCTTC. The encoded protein is CSARPGGYYGYTF.

This clonotype was seen only a few times. This sequence joins TRBV2 and TRBJ2-3, with D unresolved. The CDR3 consists of 14 residues. The V end was cut by 4 bases, the J end by 0 bases, with 8 bases between. Germline CDR1 SNHLY, CDR2 FYNNEI. Here the CDR3 reads CASSGDGSTDTQYF. CDR3 coding DNA: TGTGCCAGCAGTGGAGACGGTAGCACAGATACGCAGTATTTT.

The V call is TRBV7-2, the J call TRBJ1-1; D is unresolved. This CDR3 is built from 12 residues. V was cut by 3 bases and J by 11 bases, with 13 bases left in between. Per germline, CDR1 SGHTA and CDR2 FQGNSA. The CDR3 nucleotides read TGTGCCAGCAGCTTTGGAATGCCCGGGGCTTTCTTT. It translates to CASSFGMPGAFF.

The J gene is TRBJ2-1, the V gene TRBV11-1; D is perhaps TRBD1 (5 bases). Germline V gene data show CDR1 as SGHAT and CDR2 as FQDESV (reference sequence). This CDR3 region has 16 residues. Trimming cost V 2 bases and J 0 bases, with 11 bases left between them. Here the CDR3 reads CASSLTGHDSYNEQFF. The CDR3 nucleotides read TGTGCCAGCAGCTTAACCGGACATGACTCCTACAATGAGCAGTTCTTC. Filled out from reference TRBV11-1 and TRBJ2-1, the complete variable domain reads EAEVAQSPRYKITEKSQAVAFWCDPISGHATLYWYRQILGQGPELLVQFQDESVVDDSQLPKDRFSAERLKGVDSTLKIQPAELGDSAMYLCASSLTGHDSYNEQFFGPGTRLTVL.

This clonotype showed up many times. V gene TRBV12-3 or TRBV12-4 combines with J gene TRBJ1-1; no clear D. Trimming shortened V by 2 bases and J by 3 bases, and 13 bases separated the two germline ends. CDR3 length: 15 residues. The CDR3 protein is CASSLQPILDTEAFF. The DNA for the CDR3 is TGTGCCAGCAGTTTACAACCCATTTTGGACACTGAAGCTTTCTTT.

The table lists this clonotype with many counts. CDR3 region: CASSYRPGTGYGYTF. The CDR3, as DNA: TGTGCCAGCAGTTACCGTCCCGGGACAGGGTACGGCTACACCTTC. This sequence joins TRBV6-5 and TRBJ1-2, with TRBD1 identical over 9 bases. The CDR3 extends over 15 amino acids. V was clipped by 2 bases and J by 8 bases; unmatched bases: 9. Germline V gene sequence: CDR1 MNHEY, CDR2 SVGAGI.

There are many counts of this clonotype. The chain employs TRBV24-1 and TRBJ2-1; tentatively, D is TRBD1 (8 bases). In germline, CDR1 is KGHDR, CDR2 SFDVKD. V was shortened by 3 bases and J by 9 bases, with 20 bases between the two germline ends. The length of the CDR3 is 16 residues. The CDR3 spells CATSDPYRGEGGEQFF. DNA for the CDR3: TGTGCCACCAGTGATCCTTACAGGGGGGAGGGAGGTGAGCAGTTCTTC.

This clonotype was seen more than once but under ten times. The chain has TRBV27 and TRBJ1-2; no firm D call. V lost 6 bases to trimming and J lost 6 bases, with 17 bases between them. CDR3 length equals 14 residues. From germline, CDR1 is MNHEY and CDR2 SMNVEV (reference sequence). The CDR3 reads CASSPRPNLNGYTF. The CDR3 DNA sequence: TGTGCCAGCAGCCCCCGGCCCAATTTAAATGGCTACACCTTC.

The chain links TRBV2 to TRBJ2-7; D uncertain. The CDR3 length is 15 residues. The V end lost 4 bases, the J end lost 4 bases, and 17 bases lay between the germline ends. Germline loops: CDR1 SNHLY, CDR2 FYNNEI. Here the CDR3 DNA reads TGTGCCAGCAGTGTTTACGACGGATCACGGTACGAGCAGTACTTC. It is translated as CASSVYDGSRYEQYF. Full variable domain (outside the CDR3, taken from reference TRBV2 and TRBJ2-7): EPEVTQTPSHQVTQMGQEVILRCVPISNHLYFYWYRQILGQKVEFLVSFYNNEISEKSEIFDDQFSVERPDGSNFTLKIRSTKLEDSAMYFCASSVYDGSRYEQYFGPGTRLTVT.

The chain employs TRBV4-3 and TRBJ2-2, with D perhaps matching TRBD1 or TRBD2 (5 bases each). With 4 bases removed from V and 6 bases from J, the gap between germline ends came to 15 bases. Germline-derived CDR1 and CDR2 are LGHNA and YSLEER. The CDR3 extends over 15 amino acids. The chain's CDR3 is CASSPEVQGAGELFF. The CDR3 coding sequence is TGCGCCAGCAGCCCGGAGGTGCAGGGCGCCGGGGAGCTGTTTTTT.